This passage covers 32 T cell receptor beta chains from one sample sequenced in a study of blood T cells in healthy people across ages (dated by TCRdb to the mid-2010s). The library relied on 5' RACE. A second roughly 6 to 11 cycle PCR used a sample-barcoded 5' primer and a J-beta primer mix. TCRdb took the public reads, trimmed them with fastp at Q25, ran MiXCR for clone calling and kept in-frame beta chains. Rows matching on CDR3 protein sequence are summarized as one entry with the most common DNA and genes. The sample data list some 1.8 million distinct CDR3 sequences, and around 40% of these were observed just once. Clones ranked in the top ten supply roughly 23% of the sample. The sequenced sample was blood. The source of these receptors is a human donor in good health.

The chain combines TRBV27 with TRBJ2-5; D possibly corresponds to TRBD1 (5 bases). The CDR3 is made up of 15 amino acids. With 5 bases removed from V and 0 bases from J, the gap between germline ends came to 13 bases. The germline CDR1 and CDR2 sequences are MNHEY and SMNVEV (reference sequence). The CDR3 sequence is CASSLDSLYQETQYF. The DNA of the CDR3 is TGTGCCAGCAGTCTAGACAGTCTTTACCAAGAGACCCAGTACTTC.

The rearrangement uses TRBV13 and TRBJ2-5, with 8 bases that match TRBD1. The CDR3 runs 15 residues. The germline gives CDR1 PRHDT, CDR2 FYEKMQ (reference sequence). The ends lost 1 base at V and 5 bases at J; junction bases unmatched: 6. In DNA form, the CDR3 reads TGTGCCAGCAGCTTAGTGGGACAGGATTATGAGACCCAGTACTTC. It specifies CASSLVGQDYETQYF. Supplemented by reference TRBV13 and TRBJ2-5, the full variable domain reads AAGVIQSPRHLIKEKRETATLKCYPIPRHDTVYWYQQGPGQDPQFLISFYEKMQSDKGSIPDRFSAQQFSDYHSELNMSSLELGDSALYFCASSLVGQDYETQYFGPGTRLLVL.

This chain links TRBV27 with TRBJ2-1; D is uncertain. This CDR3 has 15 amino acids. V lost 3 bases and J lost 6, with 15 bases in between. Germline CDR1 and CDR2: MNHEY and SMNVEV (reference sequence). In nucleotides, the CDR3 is TGTGCCAGCAGTTTGAGTTGGGATTCGGTCAATGAGCAGTTCTTC. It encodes CASSLSWDSVNEQFF.

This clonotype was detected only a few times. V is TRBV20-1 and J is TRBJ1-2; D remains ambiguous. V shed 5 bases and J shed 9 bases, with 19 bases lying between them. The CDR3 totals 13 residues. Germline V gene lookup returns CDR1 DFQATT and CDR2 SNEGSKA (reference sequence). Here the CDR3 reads CSAGPSPAARYTF. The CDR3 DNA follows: TGCAGTGCTGGCCCCTCCCCCGCAGCTCGCTACACCTTC.

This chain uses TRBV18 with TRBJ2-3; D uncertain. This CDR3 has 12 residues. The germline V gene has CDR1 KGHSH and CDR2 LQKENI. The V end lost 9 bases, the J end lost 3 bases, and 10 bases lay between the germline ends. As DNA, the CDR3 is TGTGCCAGTGATACTGGAACAGATACGCAGTATTTT. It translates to CASDTGTDTQYF.

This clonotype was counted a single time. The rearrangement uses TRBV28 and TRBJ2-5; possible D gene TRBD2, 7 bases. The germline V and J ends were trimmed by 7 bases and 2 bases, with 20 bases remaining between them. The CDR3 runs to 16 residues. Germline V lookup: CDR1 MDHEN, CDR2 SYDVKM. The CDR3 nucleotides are TGTGCCAGCAATACCTTGGGGGGGGCTCATCAAGAGACCCAGTACTTC. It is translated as CASNTLGGAHQETQYF. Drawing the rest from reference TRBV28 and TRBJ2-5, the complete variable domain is DVKVTQSSRYLVKRTGEKVFLECVQDMDHENMFWYRQDPGLGLRLIYFSYDVKMKEKGDIPEGYSVSREKKERFSLILESASTNQTSMYLCASNTLGGAHQETQYFGPGTRLLVL.

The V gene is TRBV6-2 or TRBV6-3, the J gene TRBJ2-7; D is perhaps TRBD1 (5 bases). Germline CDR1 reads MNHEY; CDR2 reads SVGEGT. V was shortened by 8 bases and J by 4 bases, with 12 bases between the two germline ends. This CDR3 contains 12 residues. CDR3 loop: CASAPQGYEQYF. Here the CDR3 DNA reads TGTGCCAGCGCACCCCAGGGATACGAGCAGTACTTC.

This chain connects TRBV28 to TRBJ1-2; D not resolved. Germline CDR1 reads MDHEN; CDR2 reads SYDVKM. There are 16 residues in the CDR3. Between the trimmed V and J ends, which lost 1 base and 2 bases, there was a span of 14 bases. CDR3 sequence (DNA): TGTGCCAGCAGTTTATTGGTCGGGCAGATAAACTATGGCTACACCTTC. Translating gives CASSLLVGQINYGYTF.

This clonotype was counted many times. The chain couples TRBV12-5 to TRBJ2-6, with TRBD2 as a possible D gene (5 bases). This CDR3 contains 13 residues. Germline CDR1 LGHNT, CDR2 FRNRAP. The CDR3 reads CASGGSGANVLTF. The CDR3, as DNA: TGTGCCAGCGGCGGCTCTGGGGCCAACGTCCTGACTTTC.

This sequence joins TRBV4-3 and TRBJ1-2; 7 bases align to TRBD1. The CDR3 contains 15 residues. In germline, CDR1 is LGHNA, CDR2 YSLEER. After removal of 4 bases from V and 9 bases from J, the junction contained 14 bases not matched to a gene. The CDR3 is CASSRLTGTAASYTF. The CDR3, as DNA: TGCGCCAGCAGCCGGTTGACAGGGACGGCGGCTAGCTACACCTTC.

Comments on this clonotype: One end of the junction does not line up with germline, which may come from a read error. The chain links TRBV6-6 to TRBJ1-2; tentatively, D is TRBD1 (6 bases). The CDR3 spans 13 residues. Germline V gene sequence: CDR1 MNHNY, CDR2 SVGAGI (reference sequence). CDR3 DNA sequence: TGTGCCGGCAGTCAGACAGGATTAAATGGCTACACCTTC. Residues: CAGSQTGLNGYTF.

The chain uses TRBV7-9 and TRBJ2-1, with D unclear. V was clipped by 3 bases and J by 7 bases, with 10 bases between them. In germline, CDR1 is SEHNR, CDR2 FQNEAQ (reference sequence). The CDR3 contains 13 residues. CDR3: CASSFDKSNEQFF. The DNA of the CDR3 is TGTGCCAGCAGCTTTGACAAGTCGAATGAGCAGTTCTTC.

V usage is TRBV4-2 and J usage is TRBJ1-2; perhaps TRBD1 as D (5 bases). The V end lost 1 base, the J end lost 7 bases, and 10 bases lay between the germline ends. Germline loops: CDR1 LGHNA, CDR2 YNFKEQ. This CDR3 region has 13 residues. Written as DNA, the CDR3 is TGTGCCAGCAGCCAAGGATCAGGGTCTGGCTACACCTTC. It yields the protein CASSQGSGSGYTF.

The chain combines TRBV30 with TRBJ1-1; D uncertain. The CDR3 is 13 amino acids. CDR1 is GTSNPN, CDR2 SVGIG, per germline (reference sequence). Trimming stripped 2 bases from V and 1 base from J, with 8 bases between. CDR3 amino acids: CAWSRRTNTEAFF. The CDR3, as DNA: TGTGCCTGGAGTCGGCGGACGAACACTGAAGCTTTCTTT.

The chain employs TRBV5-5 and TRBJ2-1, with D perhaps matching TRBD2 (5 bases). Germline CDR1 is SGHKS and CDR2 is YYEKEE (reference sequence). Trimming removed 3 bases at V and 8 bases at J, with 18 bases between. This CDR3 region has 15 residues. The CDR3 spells CASSSPGSLIDEQFF. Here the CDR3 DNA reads TGTGCCAGCAGCTCGCCGGGATCCCTTATCGATGAGCAGTTCTTC.

The CDR3 nucleotides read TGTGCCAGCAGCGTGAGGGCGGCGGGGGCTCACGAGCAGTACTTC. Protein product: CASSVRAAGAHEQYF. This chain connects TRBV9 to TRBJ2-7; TRBD2 is a possible D gene (7 bases). This CDR3 comprises 15 residues. Trimming took 2 bases from V and 5 from J, leaving 17 bases between them. Germline V gives CDR1 SGDLS, CDR2 YYNGEE. Looking up the rest from reference TRBV9 and TRBJ2-7 gives the full variable domain: DSGVTQTPKHLITATGQRVTLRCSPRSGDLSVYWYQQSLDQGLQFLIQYYNGEERAKGNILERFSAQQFPDLHSELNLSSLELGDSALYFCASSVRAAGAHEQYFGPGTRLTVT.

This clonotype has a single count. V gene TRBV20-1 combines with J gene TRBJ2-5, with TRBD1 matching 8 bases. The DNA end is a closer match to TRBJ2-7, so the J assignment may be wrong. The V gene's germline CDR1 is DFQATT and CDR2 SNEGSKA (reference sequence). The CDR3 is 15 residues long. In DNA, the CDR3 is TGCAGTGCTAGAATGCGACAGGGGATCTCCTACGAGCAGTACTTC. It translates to CSARMRQGISYEQYF.

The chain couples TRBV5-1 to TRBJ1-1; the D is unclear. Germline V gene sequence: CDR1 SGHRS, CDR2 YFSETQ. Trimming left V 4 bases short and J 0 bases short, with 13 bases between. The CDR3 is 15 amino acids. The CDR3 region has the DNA TGCGCCAGCAGCCACGCCCGAGGGATGAACACTGAAGCTTTCTTT. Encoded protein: CASSHARGMNTEAFF.

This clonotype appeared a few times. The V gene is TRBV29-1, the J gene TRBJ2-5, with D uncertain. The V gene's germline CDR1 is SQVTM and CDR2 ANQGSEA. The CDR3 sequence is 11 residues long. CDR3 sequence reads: CSVLVGETQYF. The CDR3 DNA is TGCAGTGTGTTGGTCGGAGAGACCCAGTACTTC.

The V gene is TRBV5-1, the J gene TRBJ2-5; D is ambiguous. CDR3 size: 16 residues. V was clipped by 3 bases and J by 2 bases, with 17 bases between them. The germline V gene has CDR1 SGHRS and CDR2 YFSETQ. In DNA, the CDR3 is TGCGCCAGCAGCTCCCTATCGGGCAGTTTACAAGAGACCCAGTACTTC. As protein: CASSSLSGSLQETQYF.

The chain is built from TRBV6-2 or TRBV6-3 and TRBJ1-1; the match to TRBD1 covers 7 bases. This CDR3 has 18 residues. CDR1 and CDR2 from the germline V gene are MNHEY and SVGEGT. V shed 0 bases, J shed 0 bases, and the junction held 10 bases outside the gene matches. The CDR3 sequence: CASSYSILGTELNTEAFF. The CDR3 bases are TGTGCCAGCAGTTACTCTATCCTAGGGACAGAGTTGAACACTGAAGCTTTCTTT.

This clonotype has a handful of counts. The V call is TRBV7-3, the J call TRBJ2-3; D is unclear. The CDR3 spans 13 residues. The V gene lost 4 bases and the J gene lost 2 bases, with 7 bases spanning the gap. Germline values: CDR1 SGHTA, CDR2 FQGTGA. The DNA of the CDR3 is TGTGCCAGCAGCTCCGAACCCACAGATACGCAGTATTTT. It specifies CASSSEPTDTQYF.

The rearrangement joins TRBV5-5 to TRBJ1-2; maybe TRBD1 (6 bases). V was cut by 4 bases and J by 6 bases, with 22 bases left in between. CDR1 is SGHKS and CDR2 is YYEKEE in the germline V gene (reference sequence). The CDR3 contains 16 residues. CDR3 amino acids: CASSPEHRDFRNGYTF. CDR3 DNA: TGTGCCAGCAGCCCTGAACACAGGGATTTTAGAAATGGCTACACCTTC.

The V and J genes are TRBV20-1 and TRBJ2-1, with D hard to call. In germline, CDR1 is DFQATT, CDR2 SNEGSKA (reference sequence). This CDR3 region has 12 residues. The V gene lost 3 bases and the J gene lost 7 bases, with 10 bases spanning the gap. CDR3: CSASDQHNEQFF. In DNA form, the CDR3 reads TGCAGTGCTAGCGATCAACATAATGAGCAGTTCTTC.

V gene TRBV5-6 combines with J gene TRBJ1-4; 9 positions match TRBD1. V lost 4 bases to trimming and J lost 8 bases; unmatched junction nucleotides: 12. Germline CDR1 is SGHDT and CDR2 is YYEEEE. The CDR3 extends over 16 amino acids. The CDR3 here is CASSRIPGQGNEKLFF. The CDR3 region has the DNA TGTGCCAGCAGCCGAATCCCGGGACAGGGCAACGAAAAACTGTTTTTT.

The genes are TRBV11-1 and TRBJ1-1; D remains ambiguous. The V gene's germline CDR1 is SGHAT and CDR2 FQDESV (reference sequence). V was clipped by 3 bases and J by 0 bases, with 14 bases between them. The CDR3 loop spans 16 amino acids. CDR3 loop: CASSFPQGGLNTEAFF. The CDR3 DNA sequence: TGTGCCAGCAGCTTCCCCCAAGGAGGATTGAACACTGAAGCTTTCTTT. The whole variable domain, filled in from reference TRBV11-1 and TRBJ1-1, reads EAEVAQSPRYKITEKSQAVAFWCDPISGHATLYWYRQILGQGPELLVQFQDESVVDDSQLPKDRFSAERLKGVDSTLKIQPAELGDSAMYLCASSFPQGGLNTEAFFGQGTRLTVV.

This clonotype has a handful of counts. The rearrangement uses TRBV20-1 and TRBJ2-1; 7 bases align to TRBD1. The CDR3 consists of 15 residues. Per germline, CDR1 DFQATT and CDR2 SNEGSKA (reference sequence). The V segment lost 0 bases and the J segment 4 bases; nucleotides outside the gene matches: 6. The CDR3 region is CSARDYAGGYNEQFF. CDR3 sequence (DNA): TGCAGTGCTAGAGATTACGCAGGGGGTTACAATGAGCAGTTCTTC.

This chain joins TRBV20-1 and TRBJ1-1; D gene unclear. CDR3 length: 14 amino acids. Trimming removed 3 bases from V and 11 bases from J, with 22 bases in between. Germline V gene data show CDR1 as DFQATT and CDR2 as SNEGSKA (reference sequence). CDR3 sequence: CSASMVEGSLRAFF. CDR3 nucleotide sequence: TGCAGTGCTAGTATGGTAGAGGGATCCCTGAGGGCTTTCTTT.

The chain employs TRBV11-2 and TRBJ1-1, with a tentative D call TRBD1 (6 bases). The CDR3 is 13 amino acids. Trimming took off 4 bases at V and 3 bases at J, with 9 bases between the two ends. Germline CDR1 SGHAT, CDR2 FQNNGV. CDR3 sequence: CASSSGAYTEAFF. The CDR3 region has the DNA TGTGCCAGCAGCTCGGGGGCGTACACTGAAGCTTTCTTT.

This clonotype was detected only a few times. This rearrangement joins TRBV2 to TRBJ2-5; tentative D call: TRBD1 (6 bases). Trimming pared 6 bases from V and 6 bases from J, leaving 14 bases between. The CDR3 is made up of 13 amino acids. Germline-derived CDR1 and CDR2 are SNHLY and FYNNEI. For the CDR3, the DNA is TGTGCCAGCAGCTACGTAGGGGGACAGACCCAGTACTTC. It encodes CASSYVGGQTQYF.

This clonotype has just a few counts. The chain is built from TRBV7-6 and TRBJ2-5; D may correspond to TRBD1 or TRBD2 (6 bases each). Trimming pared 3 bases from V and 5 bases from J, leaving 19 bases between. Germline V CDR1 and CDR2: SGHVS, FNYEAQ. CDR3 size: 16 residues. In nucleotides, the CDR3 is TGTGCCAGCAGCTTGACGTCGGGGGCGGAAAGGGAGACCCAGTACTTC. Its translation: CASSLTSGAERETQYF.

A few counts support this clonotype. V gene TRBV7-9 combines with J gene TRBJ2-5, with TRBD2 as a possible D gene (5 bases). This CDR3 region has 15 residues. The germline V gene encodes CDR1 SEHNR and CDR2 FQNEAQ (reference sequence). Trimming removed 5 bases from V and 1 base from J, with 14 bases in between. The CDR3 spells CASSPSGRSQETQYF. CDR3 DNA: TGTGCCAGCAGCCCTTCGGGGAGATCCCAAGAGACCCAGTACTTC.